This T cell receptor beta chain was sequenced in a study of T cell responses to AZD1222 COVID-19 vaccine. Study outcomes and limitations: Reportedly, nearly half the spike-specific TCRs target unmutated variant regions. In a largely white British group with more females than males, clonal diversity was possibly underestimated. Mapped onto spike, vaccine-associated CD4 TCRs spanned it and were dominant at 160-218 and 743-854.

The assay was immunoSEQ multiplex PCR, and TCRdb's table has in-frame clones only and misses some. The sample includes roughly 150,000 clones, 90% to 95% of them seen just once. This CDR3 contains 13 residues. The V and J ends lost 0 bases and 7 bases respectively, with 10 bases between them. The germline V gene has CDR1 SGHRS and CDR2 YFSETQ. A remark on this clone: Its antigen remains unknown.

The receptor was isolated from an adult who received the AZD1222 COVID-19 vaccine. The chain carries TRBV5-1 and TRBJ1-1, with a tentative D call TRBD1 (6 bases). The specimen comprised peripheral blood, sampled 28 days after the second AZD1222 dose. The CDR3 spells CASSLVGAREAFF. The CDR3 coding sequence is TGCGCCAGCAGCTTGGTGGGGGCTCGTGAAGCTTTCTTT.